Reported below is one T cell receptor beta chain. Antigen unknown. These data belong to a study of cytomegalovirus exposure and HLA in healthy donors. Study conclusions and caveats: Rare TCR sequences predominated, though certain public TCRs were found in many donors. The classifier reportedly diagnosed cytomegalovirus status with high specificity and sensitivity. Altogether, 150 to 200 TCR beta chains were recorded as cytomegalovirus-associated.

The table came from immunoSEQ multiplex PCR; TCRdb's copy has only in-frame clones and leaves some out. The table records over 200,000 clones, around 87% of them present only once. The germline V gene encodes CDR1 MNHNS and CDR2 SASEGT. Trimming pared 6 bases from V and 3 bases from J, leaving 18 bases between. The CDR3 consists of 15 residues. Sequenced input: PBMCs. This TCR derives from a woman aged 18-29 years in good health and CMV-seropositive. This sequence joins TRBV6-1 and TRBJ2-7; tentative D call: TRBD2 (5 bases). CDR3 region: CASRLFSSSFYEQYF. The CDR3 bases are TGTGCCAGCAGACTTTTTAGTTCTAGCTTCTACGAGCAGTACTTC.